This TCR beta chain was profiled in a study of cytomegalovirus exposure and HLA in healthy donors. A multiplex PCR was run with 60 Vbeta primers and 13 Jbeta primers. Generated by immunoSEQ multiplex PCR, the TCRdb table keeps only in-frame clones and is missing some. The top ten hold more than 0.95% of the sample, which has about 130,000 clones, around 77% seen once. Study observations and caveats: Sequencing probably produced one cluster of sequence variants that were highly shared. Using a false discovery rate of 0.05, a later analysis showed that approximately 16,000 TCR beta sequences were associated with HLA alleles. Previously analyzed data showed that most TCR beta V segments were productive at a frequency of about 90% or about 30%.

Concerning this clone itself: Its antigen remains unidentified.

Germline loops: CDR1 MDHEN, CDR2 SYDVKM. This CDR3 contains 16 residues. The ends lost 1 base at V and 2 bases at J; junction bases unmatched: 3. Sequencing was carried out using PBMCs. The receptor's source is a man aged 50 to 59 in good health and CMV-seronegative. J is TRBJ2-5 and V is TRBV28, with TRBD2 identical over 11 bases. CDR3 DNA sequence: TGTGCCAGCAGTTTATCCGGGACTAGCGGACAAGAGACCCAGTACTTC. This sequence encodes CASSLSGTSGQETQYF.